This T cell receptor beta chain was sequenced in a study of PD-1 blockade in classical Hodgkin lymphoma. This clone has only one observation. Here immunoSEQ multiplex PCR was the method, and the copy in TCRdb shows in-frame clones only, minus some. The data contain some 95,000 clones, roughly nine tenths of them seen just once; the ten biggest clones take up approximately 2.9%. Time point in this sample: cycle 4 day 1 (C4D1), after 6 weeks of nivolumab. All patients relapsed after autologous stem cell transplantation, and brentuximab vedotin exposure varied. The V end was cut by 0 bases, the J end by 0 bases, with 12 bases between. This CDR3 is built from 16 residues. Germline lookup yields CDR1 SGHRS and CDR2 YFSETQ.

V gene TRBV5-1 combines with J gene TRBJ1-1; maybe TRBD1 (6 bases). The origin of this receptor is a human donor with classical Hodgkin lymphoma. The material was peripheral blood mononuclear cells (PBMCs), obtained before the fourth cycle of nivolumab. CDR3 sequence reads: CASSLVDTGMNTEAFF. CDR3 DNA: TGCGCCAGCAGCTTGGTTGATACAGGGATGAACACTGAAGCTTTCTTT. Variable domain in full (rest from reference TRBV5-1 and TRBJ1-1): KAGVTQTPRYLIKTRGQQVTLSCSPISGHRSVSWYQQTPGQGLQFLFEYFSETQRNKGNFPGRFSGRQFSNSRSEMNVSTLELGDSALYLCASSLVDTGMNTEAFFGQGTRLTVV.